This TCR beta chain stems from a study of OX40 agonist ivuxolimab in advanced cancers. Study details: Partial responses were achieved by three patients, one with hepatocellular carcinoma and two with cutaneous melanoma.

The table came from immunoSEQ multiplex PCR; TCRdb's copy has only in-frame clones and leaves some out. The data contain 9,500 to 15,000 clones, less than 85% of them seen just once; the ten biggest clones take up about 30%. Concerning this clone: Its antigen remains unidentified.

Overall study findings and caveats: People who partly responded at 0.1-3.0 mg/kg had some of the least clonal expansion seen. Circulating CD4+ and CD8+ T cells showed clonal expansion by week 6 at 0.1 to 3.0 mg/kg.

Autoimmune disease history or systemic immunosuppression led to patient exclusion. The CDR3 runs 17 residues. Germline lookup yields CDR1 SNHLY and CDR2 FYNNEI. V was clipped by 7 bases and J by 4 bases, with 25 bases between them. The sequenced sample was CD4+ or CD8+ T cells sorted from blood, obtained in a trial of the OX40 agonist ivuxolimab. This sequence was found in an adult with an advanced solid tumor such as melanoma, head and neck, liver or kidney cancer. V usage is TRBV2 and J usage is TRBJ1-1; no definite D call. The CDR3, as DNA: TGTGCCAGCACGAGGTCATTGGCAGGCTTGCCCCTCACTGAAGCTTTCTTT. Amino acid sequence: CASTRSLAGLPLTEAFF.